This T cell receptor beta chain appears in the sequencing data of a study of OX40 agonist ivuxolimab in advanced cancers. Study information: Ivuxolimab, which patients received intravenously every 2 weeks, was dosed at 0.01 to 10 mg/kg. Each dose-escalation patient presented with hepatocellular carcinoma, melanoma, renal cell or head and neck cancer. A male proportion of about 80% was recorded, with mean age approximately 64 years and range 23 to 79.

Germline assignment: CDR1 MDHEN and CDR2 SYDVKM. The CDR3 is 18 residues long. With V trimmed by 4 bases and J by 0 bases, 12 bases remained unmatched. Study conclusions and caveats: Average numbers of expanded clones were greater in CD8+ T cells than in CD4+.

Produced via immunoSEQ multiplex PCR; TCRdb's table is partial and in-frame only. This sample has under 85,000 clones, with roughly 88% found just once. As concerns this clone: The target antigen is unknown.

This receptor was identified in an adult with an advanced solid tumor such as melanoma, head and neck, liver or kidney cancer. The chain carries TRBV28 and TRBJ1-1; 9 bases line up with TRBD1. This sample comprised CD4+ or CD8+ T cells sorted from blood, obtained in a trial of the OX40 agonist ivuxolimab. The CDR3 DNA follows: TGTGCCAGCAGTTCTACAACCGGGACAGGGATCCTGAACACTGAAGCTTTCTTT. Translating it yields CASSSTTGTGILNTEAFF.